Presented here are 8 T cell receptor beta chains from one specimen sequenced in a study of Graves' ophthalmopathy and Graves' hyperthyroidism. The TCR beta CDR3 regions underwent amplification from RNA transcripts. First-round RT-PCR with HTBI primers preceded a second-round multiplex PCR. TCRdb reprocessed the multiplex PCR reads with MiXCR, giving one entry per CDR3 protein. The data contain around 590,000 distinct CDR3 sequences, 35% to 45% of them singletons. Source material: peripheral blood or thyroid tissue (not recorded which). These receptors were obtained from an adult man with Graves' hyperthyroidism.

This clonotype was recorded at least ten times. The gene calls are TRBV28 and TRBJ1-2; D gene uncertain. Trimming shortened V by 10 bases and J by 3 bases, and 6 bases separated the two germline ends. The CDR3 has 10 residues. Germline CDR1 is MDHEN and CDR2 is SYDVKM. The CDR3 bases are TGTGCCACGTTATACTATGGCTACACCTTC. This encodes CATLYYGYTF.

The CDR3 DNA is TGTGCTAGATGCTGGGAGGGTAGCTCCTACGAGCAGTACTTC. It encodes CARCWEGSSYEQYF. The chain employs TRBV7-7 and TRBJ2-7, with TRBD2 matching over 7 bases. CDR3 length: 14 residues. Germline lookup yields CDR1 SSHAT and CDR2 FNYEAQ (reference sequence).

This chain joins TRBV7-2 and TRBJ2-7; a weak D match, TRBD1 (5 bases). The V gene lost 6 bases and the J gene lost 0 bases, with 15 bases spanning the gap. CDR1 is SGHTA and CDR2 is FQGNSA in the germline V gene. The CDR3 contains 15 residues. The CDR3 DNA follows: TGTGCCAGCAGTCCTATAGGGGCCCTCTCCTACGAGCAGTACTTC. Protein product: CASSPIGALSYEQYF. Full variable domain (outside the CDR3, taken from reference TRBV7-2 and TRBJ2-7): GAGVSQSPSNKVTEKGKDVELRCDPISGHTALYWYRQSLGQGLEFLIYFQGNSAPDKSGLPSDRFSAERTGGSVSTLTIQRTQQEDSAVYLCASSPIGALSYEQYFGPGTRLTVT.

Of note for this clonotype: The junction departs from germline at one end; a sequencing error may be responsible. J is TRBJ2-5 and V is TRBV25-1; the match to TRBD1 covers 8 bases. The CDR3 loop spans 15 amino acids. CDR1 and CDR2 (germline): MGHDK, SYGVNS. The CDR3 DNA reads as TGTGCCAGCAGTGGACCACGGGGACAGGTGGAGATCCAGTACTTC. This translates into CASSGPRGQVEIQYF.

The chain joins TRBV24-1 to TRBJ1-1; TRBD1 might be the D (5 bases). The ends were cut back, 5 bases at V and 3 bases at J, with 18 bases in the middle. CDR1 and CDR2 (germline): KGHDR, SFDVKD. This CDR3 is 16 amino acids long. CDR3 coding DNA: TGTGCCACCAGTGGGGCGGACGCAGGGTACCACACTGAAGCTTTCTTT. It translates to CATSGADAGYHTEAFF.

In this sample, this clonotype turned up many times. V gene TRBV24-1 combines with J gene TRBJ2-2, with a tentative D call TRBD2 (5 bases). The germline V gene encodes CDR1 KGHDR and CDR2 SFDVKD. Between the trimmed V and J ends, which lost 0 bases and 0 bases, there was a span of 7 bases. The CDR3 totals 16 residues. The CDR3 spells CATSDLEGANTGELFF. CDR3 sequence (DNA): TGTGCCACCAGTGATTTGGAGGGCGCGAACACCGGGGAGCTGTTTTTT.

This clonotype was seen at least ten times. This sequence joins TRBV12-3 or TRBV12-4 and TRBJ1-2; D uncertain. Trimming took off 11 bases at V and 7 bases at J, with 14 bases between the two ends. The CDR3 length is 11 residues. The CDR3 nucleotides are TGTGCCGGCGATCTCCTGGCTGGCTACACCTTC. It codes for CAGDLLAGYTF.

This clonotype was found many times. Here the CDR3 reads CASSEERTVYEQYF. The CDR3 bases are TGTGCCAGCAGTGAAGAACGGACAGTCTACGAGCAGTACTTC. This rearrangement joins TRBV6-1 to TRBJ2-7; D may be TRBD1 (6 bases). The CDR3 is made up of 14 amino acids. The V and J ends lost 1 base and 3 bases respectively, with 10 bases between them. From germline, CDR1 is MNHNS and CDR2 SASEGT.